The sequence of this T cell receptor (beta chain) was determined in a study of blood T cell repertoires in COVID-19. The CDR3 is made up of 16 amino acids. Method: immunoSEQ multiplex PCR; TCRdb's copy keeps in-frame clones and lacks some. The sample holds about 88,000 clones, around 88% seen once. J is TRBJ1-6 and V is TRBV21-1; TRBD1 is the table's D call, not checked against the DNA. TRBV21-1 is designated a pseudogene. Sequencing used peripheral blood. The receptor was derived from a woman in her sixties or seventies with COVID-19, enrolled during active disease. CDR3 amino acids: CASSDYGTGLKSPLHF. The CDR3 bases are TGTGCCAGCAGCGACTATGGGACAGGGTTAAAGTCACCCCTCCACTTT.